This T cell receptor beta chain was sequenced for a study of CD8 T cells in Susac syndrome. A quantity of 0.5 to 1 ug RNA underwent reverse transcription using random hexamers. The CDR3 of TCR beta was amplified by immunoSEQ multiplex PCR across 54 Vbeta and 13 Jbeta. MiXCR, applied by TCRdb to the immunoSEQ multiplex PCR reads, yields one record per CDR3 protein. The sample lists roughly 330,000 distinct CDR3 sequences; under 95% were seen once. Germline-derived CDR1 and CDR2 are LGHDT and YNNKEL (reference sequence). With 3 bases removed from V and 1 base from J, the gap between germline ends came to 9 bases. The CDR3 is made up of 14 amino acids. TCR beta sequencing covered blood CD8+ and CD4+ T cells. Isolation of CD8+ and CD4+ T cells was performed negatively, whereas enrichment of TEMRA cells was done by FACS.

The origin of this receptor is a human donor with multiple sclerosis. The genes are TRBV3-1 and TRBJ1-1; D is uncertain. The specimen sequenced was CD4+ T cells from PBMCs. CDR3 sequence reads: CASSHSAGNTEAFF. CDR3 sequence (DNA): TGTGCCAGCAGCCACTCGGCCGGGAACACTGAAGCTTTCTTT.